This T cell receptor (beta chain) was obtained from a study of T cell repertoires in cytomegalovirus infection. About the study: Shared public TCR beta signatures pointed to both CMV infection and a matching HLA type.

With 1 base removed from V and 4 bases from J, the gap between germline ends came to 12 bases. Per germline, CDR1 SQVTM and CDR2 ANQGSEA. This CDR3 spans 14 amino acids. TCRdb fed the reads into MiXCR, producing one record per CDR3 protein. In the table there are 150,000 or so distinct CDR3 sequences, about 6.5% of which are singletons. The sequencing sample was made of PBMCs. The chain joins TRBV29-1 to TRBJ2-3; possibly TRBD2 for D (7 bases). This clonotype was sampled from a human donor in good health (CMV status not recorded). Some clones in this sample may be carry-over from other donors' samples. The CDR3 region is CSVEGGGPADTQYF. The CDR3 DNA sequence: TGCAGCGTTGAAGGGGGGGGGCCGGCAGATACGCAGTATTTT.